This T cell receptor beta chain was captured by sequencing in a study of blood T cell repertoires in COVID-19. Turning to the study itself: Acute and convalescent COVID-19 specimens originated in the United States, Italy and Spain. T cells, B-cell-depleted T cells, or PBMCs supplied cDNA or gDNA.

In the original processing: It was from reference gene primer amplification that nucleated cell counts were estimated. Clones were read by immunoSEQ multiplex PCR, and TCRdb kept only the in-frame ones, dropping some. V, J and clone size are taken as reported in that table, and D and trimming were inferred from the DNA itself. The data contain about 210,000 clones, about 87% of them singletons. The CDR3 is 15 amino acids. Germline lookup yields CDR1 MNHNY and CDR2 SVGAGI (reference sequence). V was shortened by 6 bases and J by 2 bases, with 16 bases between the two germline ends. This receptor was identified in a man aged 70-80 years with acute or convalescent COVID-19. The specimen was peripheral blood. V and J are TRBV6-6 and TRBJ1-2; D not resolved. This chain's CDR3 is CASRLTEGGNYGYTF. CDR3 DNA: TGTGCCAGCAGACTAACGGAGGGCGGAAACTATGGCTACACCTTC.